This is a list of T cell receptor beta chains from one sample in a study of naive and memory T cell subsets. From the UMI-ligation and nested PCR reads, TCRdb called clonotypes with MiXCR, one entry per CDR3 protein. The sample has about 150,000 distinct CDR3 sequences; 15% to 20% are singletons. The specimen sequenced was naive CD4+ T cells from blood. These receptors came from a human donor in good health. The CDR3 runs from the conserved cysteine through the conserved F or W. D genes are given only for firm matches. Not every row has a clone size; where given, it reads once, few, many or a size class.

v_call	clone_size	j_call	d_call	cdr3_aa	cdr3_nt
TRBV6-5	-	TRBJ2-2	-	CASRSTPGELFF	TGTGCCAGCAGATCGACCCCCGGGGAGCTGTTTTTT
TRBV6-2/TRBV6-3	many	TRBJ2-3	TRBD2	CASSYSAGDTDTQYF	TGTGCCAGCAGTTATTCAGCGGGAGACACAGATACGCAGTATTTT
TRBV20-1	-	TRBJ2-7	TRBD1	CSAEPGQGLAYEQYF	TGCAGTGCGGAACCGGGACAGGGCCTAGCCTACGAGCAGTACTTC
TRBV18	few	TRBJ1-2	-	CASSPGTVYGYTF	TGTGCCAGCTCACCAGGGACGGTCTATGGCTACACCTTC
TRBV5-5	many	TRBJ2-5	TRBD1	CASSLEGARQETQYF	TGTGCCAGCAGCTTGGAGGGGGCTAGGCAAGAGACCCAGTACTTC
TRBV6-1	few	TRBJ2-7	-	CASRREAGVEQYF	TGTGCCAGCAGACGCGAGGCAGGGGTTGAGCAGTACTTC
TRBV2	-	TRBJ1-1	-	CASRKDSPNTEAFF	TGTGCCAGCAGGAAGGACAGTCCGAACACTGAAGCTTTCTTT
TRBV11-1	few	TRBJ2-3	TRBD2	CASSLEGLAGPSTDTQYF	TGTGCCAGCAGCTTAGAGGGACTAGCGGGGCCCAGCACAGATACGCAGTATTTT
TRBV5-1	few	TRBJ2-3	TRBD2	CASSPRLAGVGETQYF	TGCGCCAGCAGCCCGCGACTAGCGGGAGTGGGGGAGACGCAGTATTTT
TRBV29-1	-	TRBJ2-5	-	CSVEVGGAETQYF	TGCAGCGTTGAAGTCGGAGGCGCGGAGACCCAGTACTTC
TRBV27	-	TRBJ1-4	-	CASSLSEGRRSEKLFF	TGTGCCAGCAGTTTATCGGAGGGGCGGCGTAGTGAAAAACTGTTTTTT
TRBV7-2	-	TRBJ2-5	TRBD2	CASSWVVGGPTETQYF	TGTGCCAGCAGCTGGGTAGTGGGAGGGCCTACAGAGACCCAGTACTTC
TRBV5-1	-	TRBJ1-2	-	CASSARDIDYGYTF	TGCGCCAGCAGCGCGAGGGACATCGACTATGGCTACACCTTC
TRBV20-1	-	TRBJ2-3	-	CSVWDSAEDTQYF	TGCAGTGTTTGGGACTCAGCCGAAGATACGCAGTATTTT
TRBV5-1	few	TRBJ2-7	-	CASRHSGGLAYEQYF	TGCGCCAGCAGGCATTCAGGGGGACTAGCCTACGAGCAGTACTTC
TRBV13	-	TRBJ2-3	TRBD2	CASSSTGTSKTDTQYF	TGTGCCAGCAGCTCAACCGGGACTAGCAAAACAGATACGCAGTATTTT
TRBV7-2	-	TRBJ1-5	-	CASSLDRKGSNQPQHF	TGTGCCAGCAGCTTAGACAGGAAAGGCAGCAATCAGCCCCAGCATTTT
TRBV18	many	TRBJ2-1	-	CASSPRLQDHNEQFF	TGTGCCAGCTCACCCAGACTACAGGACCACAATGAGCAGTTCTTC
TRBV5-1	-	TRBJ2-2	-	CASRLGSPNTGELFF	TGCGCCAGCAGACTTGGCAGCCCGAACACCGGGGAGCTGTTTTTT
TRBV12-5	few	TRBJ1-2	-	CASGPERGSYGYTF	TGTGCTAGTGGTCCAGAAAGGGGGTCCTATGGCTACACCTTC
TRBV27	few	TRBJ2-3	-	CASSLGLPFPDTQYF	TGTGCCAGCAGTTTAGGGCTTCCTTTCCCAGATACGCAGTATTTT
TRBV29-1	few	TRBJ2-3	TRBD2	CSGLTGGWADTQYF	TGCAGCGGGTTGACGGGAGGGTGGGCAGATACGCAGTATTTT
TRBV20-1	-	TRBJ1-5	-	CSAKDRRDNQPQHF	TGCAGTGCTAAGGATAGGAGGGACAATCAGCCCCAGCATTTT
TRBV30	-	TRBJ1-1	-	CAWRELGKANTEAFF	TGTGCCTGGAGGGAATTGGGAAAGGCTAACACTGAAGCTTTCTTT
TRBV6-4	-	TRBJ1-2	-	CASSLDGAAGYTF	TGTGCCAGCAGCCTAGACGGGGCCGCTGGCTACACCTTC
TRBV20-1	-	TRBJ2-7	-	CSAALEEQYF	TGCAGTGCAGCTCTCGAGGAGCAGTACTTC
TRBV11-2	few	TRBJ1-1	TRBD1	CASRRGTVPFKNTEAFF	TGTGCCAGCAGACGTGGGACAGTCCCTTTCAAGAACACTGAAGCTTTCTTT
TRBV28	few	TRBJ2-7	-	CASKGIPYEQYF	TGTGCCAGCAAGGGAATCCCTTACGAGCAGTACTTC
TRBV15	few	TRBJ2-3	-	CATSRNLVAGTGDTQYF	TGTGCCACCAGCAGGAACCTAGTTGCGGGAACCGGAGATACGCAGTATTTT
TRBV7-9	few	TRBJ1-6	-	CASSPGTINSPLHF	TGTGCCAGCAGCCCCGGGACAATTAATTCACCCCTCCACTTT
TRBV12-3/TRBV12-4	-	TRBJ2-1	-	CASIRRGTLYNEQFF	TGTGCCAGCATACGTAGGGGAACATTGTACAATGAGCAGTTCTTC
TRBV5-4	few	TRBJ2-1	TRBD2	CASSLGGTSGGNEQFF	TGTGCCAGCAGCTTGGGGGGGACTAGCGGCGGGAATGAGCAGTTCTTC
TRBV7-2	few	TRBJ2-5	-	CASSPRDVRETQYF	TGTGCCAGCAGCCCCCGGGACGTGAGGGAGACCCAGTACTTC
TRBV7-2	few	TRBJ1-6	-	CASSLLAGDNSPLHF	TGTGCCAGCAGCTTATTGGCAGGGGATAATTCACCCCTCCACTTT
TRBV29-1	-	TRBJ2-1	-	CSEKRQDNEQFF	TGCAGCGAAAAGAGACAGGACAATGAGCAGTTCTTC
TRBV20-1	few	TRBJ2-2	-	CSAPFHAGDTGELFF	TGCAGTGCCCCCTTCCACGCCGGGGACACCGGGGAGCTGTTTTTT
TRBV12-3/TRBV12-4	few	TRBJ1-5	TRBD1	CASSKKPGQGHF	TGTGCCAGCAGTAAAAAACCGGGACAGGGACATTTT
TRBV4-3	-	TRBJ2-5	TRBD1	CASSQFYTGGAETQYF	TGCGCCAGCAGCCAGTTTTACACAGGGGGCGCAGAGACCCAGTACTTC
TRBV12-3/TRBV12-4	many	TRBJ2-1	TRBD1	CASSLMTGSYNEQFF	TGTGCCAGCAGTTTAATGACAGGGTCATACAATGAGCAGTTCTTC
TRBV6-2/TRBV6-3	-	TRBJ2-3	TRBD2	CASSYSLPSGSGSSKQYF	TGTGCCAGCAGTTATAGCCTTCCGTCGGGTAGCGGGAGTAGTAAGCAGTATTTT
TRBV5-1	-	TRBJ2-7	TRBD2	CASSDELAGGPYEQYF	TGCGCCAGCAGCGACGAACTAGCGGGAGGACCCTACGAGCAGTACTTC
TRBV19	few	TRBJ1-5	-	CASSKQGRASSNQPQHF	TGTGCCAGTAGTAAACAAGGAAGGGCGTCAAGCAATCAGCCCCAGCATTTT
TRBV6-2/TRBV6-3	few	TRBJ1-2	-	CASSPLGYGYTF	TGTGCCAGCAGCCCCCTTGGCTATGGCTACACCTTC
TRBV29-1	few	TRBJ1-2	TRBD1	CSVEDLFRGYGYTF	TGCAGCGTTGAAGATCTCTTCAGGGGGTATGGCTACACCTTC
TRBV29-1	-	TRBJ1-2	-	CSVEDGGGLNYTF	TGCAGCGTTGAAGATGGGGGCGGCCTAAACTACACCTTC